This T cell receptor (beta chain) was recovered during a study of STAT5B mutations in CD4+ large granular lymphocyte leukemia. Turning to this clone: Its antigen is currently unknown.

CDR1 LNHDA and CDR2 SQIVND come from the germline V gene (reference sequence). The V and J ends lost 7 bases and 3 bases, in that order; junction bases with no gene match: 7. CDR3 length equals 15 residues. Profiling relied on immunoSEQ multiplex PCR, and the TCRdb table lists in-frame clones only, not all of them. This table has some 34,000 clones, 76% appearing once. Study findings and constraints: CD4-sorted patient repertoires seemed more clonal than healthy CD4+ repertoires. TRBV06-family usage was enriched in top patient clones (8/27) versus controls (2/35).

The clonotype was recovered from a human donor in good health. This sequence joins TRBV19 and TRBJ2-3, with 10 bases identical to TRBD1. Sequences were obtained from CD4+ T cells from blood buffy coats. The CDR3: CASNDRGRSTDTQYF. The DNA of the CDR3 is TGTGCCAGTAATGACAGGGGGCGAAGTACAGATACGCAGTATTTT. The full variable domain, completed using reference TRBV19 and TRBJ2-3, is DGGITQSPKYLFRKEGQNVTLSCEQNLNHDAMYWYRQDPGQGLRLIYYSQIVNDFQKGDIAEGYSVSREKKESFPLTVTSAQKNPTAFYLCASNDRGRSTDTQYFGPGTRLTVL.